This T cell receptor (beta chain) stems from a study of a mutant IDH1 vaccine in newly diagnosed glioma. Time point given: baseline, week 1 (first vaccination visit). Treatment in this sample: pre-vaccination baseline after standard-of-care therapy. The table came from immunoSEQ multiplex PCR; TCRdb's copy has only in-frame clones and leaves some out. This table holds roughly 99,000 clones, 70% to 90% found once. The germline V and J ends were trimmed by 6 bases and 7 bases, with 15 bases remaining between them. CDR3 size: 14 residues. CDR1 is MDHEN, CDR2 SYDVKM, per germline. The V gene is TRBV28, the J gene TRBJ1-4; D uncertain. This receptor was taken from a woman aged 50 to 60 with glioma. Sequencing used PBMCs, obtained from a glioma patient treated with radiotherapy, temozolomide or both. For the CDR3, the DNA is TGTGCCAGCAGCCATGACGAGTCGAGTGAAAAACTGTTTTTT. Translating gives CASSHDESSEKLFF.